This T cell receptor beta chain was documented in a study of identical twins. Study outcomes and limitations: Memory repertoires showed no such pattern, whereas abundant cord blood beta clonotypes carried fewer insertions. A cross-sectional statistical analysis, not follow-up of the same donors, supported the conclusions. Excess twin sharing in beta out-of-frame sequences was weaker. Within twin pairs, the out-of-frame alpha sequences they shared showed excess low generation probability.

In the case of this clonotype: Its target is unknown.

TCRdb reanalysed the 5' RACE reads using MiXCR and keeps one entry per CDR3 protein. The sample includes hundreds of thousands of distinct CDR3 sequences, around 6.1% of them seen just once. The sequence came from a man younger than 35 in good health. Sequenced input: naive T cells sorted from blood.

CDR3 sequence (DNA): TGTGCCAGCAGCTTAGATTTACAAAGGGCTAGCGGGAGAGGGCAGTTCTTC. This sequence encodes CASSLDLQRASGRGQFF. V is TRBV11-2 and J is TRBJ2-1; 10 nucleotides match TRBD2. After removal of 0 bases from V and 12 bases from J, the junction contained 14 bases not matched to a gene. The CDR3 has 17 residues. CDR1 is SGHAT, CDR2 FQNNGV, per germline.